The TCR beta chain under discussion was sequenced for a study of control samples from healthy donors and cancer patients. The CDR3 sequence is 13 residues long. CDR1 is SGHNT, CDR2 YYREEE, per germline (reference sequence). V was cut by 0 bases and J by 8 bases, with 11 bases left in between. Sequencing was performed with immunoSEQ multiplex PCR; in TCRdb, only in-frame clones are kept and a portion is missing. The sample shows around 140,000 clones, just under 90% of them seen only once. The chain links TRBV5-4 to TRBJ1-2; a weak D match, TRBD1 (6 bases). The sequenced sample was PBMCs. This receptor was taken from a man over 45 with head and neck cancer. Here the CDR3 DNA reads TGTGCCAGCAGCTTGGCTTCAGGGGAAGGCTACACCTTC. Amino acids: CASSLASGEGYTF.